The sequence of this TCR beta chain was determined in a study of blood T cell repertoires in COVID-19. Study-level information: Some COVID-19 samples were acute and others convalescent; all came from the United States, Italy and Spain.

V lost 7 bases to trimming and J lost 7 bases; unmatched junction nucleotides: 14. Germline V gives CDR1 MDHEN, CDR2 SYDVKM. The CDR3 runs 15 residues. This clone was picked up one time. Original processing methods: Amplification from reference gene primers served as the basis for estimated nucleated cell counts. Sequenced by immunoSEQ multiplex PCR; TCRdb stores in-frame clones only, minus some. V and J calls and clone size follow that table, whereas D and trimming were derived from the DNA. The repertoire holds roughly 280,000 clones, with 75% to 90% as singletons. The clonotype originates from a woman between 45 and 65 years old who had recovered from COVID-19. The sequenced sample consisted of peripheral blood. J is TRBJ1-2 and V is TRBV28; TRBD1 agrees at 8 bases. CDR3 amino acids: CASMRPTGVCCGYTF. The CDR3 nucleotides read TGTGCCAGCATGAGACCGACAGGGGTGTGTTGTGGCTACACCTTC.